This T cell receptor beta chain was sequenced during a study of blood T cell repertoires in COVID-19. Overall study: From the United States, Italy and Spain came samples of acute and convalescent COVID-19. From T cells, B-cell-depleted T cells, or PBMCs came the material, which was cDNA or gDNA.

V lost 7 bases to trimming and J lost 7 bases, with 11 bases between them. From germline, CDR1 is SNHLY and CDR2 FYNNEI. The length of the CDR3 is 13 residues. Methods used by the authors: The authors estimated nucleated cell counts from reference gene primer amplification. Clones were sequenced by immunoSEQ multiplex PCR, and TCRdb holds only the in-frame ones, with some missing. The V and J calls and clone size were taken over from that table, and D and trimming were inferred from the DNA. The table records roughly 99,000 clones, 80% of them present only once. The source of this sequence is a man between 65 and 79 years old with acute or convalescent COVID-19. V is TRBV2 and J is TRBJ1-6; D may be TRBD1 (5 bases). Sequencing was done on a sample of peripheral blood. The CDR3 DNA follows: TGTGCCAGCATTCAGGACACGAATTCACCCCTCCACTTT. Residues: CASIQDTNSPLHF.